Below, 31 T cell receptor beta chains from the same sample are listed, as sequenced in a study of identical twins. From the 5' RACE reads, TCRdb called clonotypes with MiXCR, one entry per CDR3 protein. The repertoire has 500,000 to 700,000 distinct CDR3 sequences, around 7.4% of them found once; the top ten carry over 1.5%. This sample was also put to use in a study of yellow fever vaccine responses in identical twins.

Sequencing input: PBMCs. The receptor set was obtained from a woman aged 18-30 years in good health.

The genes are TRBV3-1 and TRBJ1-2, with D perhaps matching TRBD1 (5 bases). This CDR3 is built from 16 residues. V dropped 4 bases and J dropped 4 bases, with 19 bases sitting between them. Germline V lookup: CDR1 LGHDT, CDR2 YNNKEL (reference sequence). CDR3 residues: CASSRETGTESYGYTF. The CDR3 coding sequence is TGTGCCAGCAGCCGCGAAACCGGGACCGAAAGCTATGGCTACACCTTC.

The table lists this clonotype with many counts. V and J are TRBV4-1 and TRBJ2-1, with D perhaps assigned TRBD1 or TRBD2 (5 bases each). This CDR3 region has 14 residues. Germline V gene data show CDR1 as MGHRA and CDR2 as YSYEKL. V was shortened by 6 bases and J by 8 bases, with 17 bases between the two germline ends. CDR3 DNA sequence: TGCGCCAGCAGGGAAAACGAGGGGAGACATGAGCAGTTCTTC. Translation gives CASRENEGRHEQFF.

Only a few counts were recorded for this clonotype. In nucleotides, the CDR3 is TGCGCCAGCAGCCCTGGACTAGCGGGAGTAGGGTACGAGCAGTACTTC. It encodes CASSPGLAGVGYEQYF. V is TRBV5-1 and J is TRBJ2-7; 13 bases match TRBD2. CDR1 and CDR2 (germline): SGHRS, YFSETQ. V lost 4 bases to trimming and J lost 4 bases; unmatched junction nucleotides: 8. The CDR3 loop spans 16 amino acids.

The sample holds many counts of this clonotype. The chain combines TRBV10-2 with TRBJ2-3, with D uncertain. V gave up 4 bases and J gave up 6 bases, with 11 bases separating them. The CDR3 extends over 13 amino acids. Germline values: CDR1 WSHSY, CDR2 SAAADI. The CDR3 region is CASSVDPPDTQYF. For the CDR3, the DNA is TGCGCCAGCAGTGTTGACCCCCCCGATACGCAGTATTTT.

V gene TRBV6-5 combines with J gene TRBJ1-1; D gene ambiguous. CDR3 length: 13 residues. CDR1 MNHEY and CDR2 SVGAGI come from the germline V gene. V shed 2 bases and J shed 4 bases, with 8 bases lying between them. CDR3 protein: CASSYVVRTEAFF. The CDR3 region has the DNA TGTGCCAGCAGTTACGTTGTGCGCACTGAAGCTTTCTTT.

The chain links TRBV6-4 to TRBJ2-3; 8 nucleotides line up with TRBD1. Losses at the gene ends were 4 bases for V and 5 bases for J; bases not matched to a gene: 5. The CDR3 is 14 amino acids. Germline assignment: CDR1 MRHNA and CDR2 SNTAGT. The CDR3 loop reads CASSGQGAGDTQYF. CDR3 DNA: TGTGCCAGCAGTGGGCAGGGGGCAGGAGATACGCAGTATTTT.

This clonotype has just a few counts. In nucleotides, the CDR3 is TGTGCCAGCTCACAGATGACTAGCGGGTACAATGAGCAGTTCTTC. This translates into CASSQMTSGYNEQFF. The rearrangement joins TRBV18 to TRBJ2-1; 10 nucleotides match TRBD2. Germline-derived CDR1 and CDR2 are KGHSH and LQKENI. The ends lost 4 bases at V and 4 bases at J; junction bases unmatched: 4. CDR3 length equals 15 residues.

This clonotype was seen at least ten times. The chain joins TRBV10-3 to TRBJ2-5; TRBD1 might be the D (5 bases). Trimming stripped 9 bases from V and 1 base from J, with 12 bases between. The CDR3 length is 13 residues. Germline CDR1 reads ENHRY; CDR2 reads SYGVKD. The CDR3: CAIKGQGQETQYF. DNA for the CDR3: TGTGCCATTAAGGGCCAGGGCCAAGAGACCCAGTACTTC.

The gene calls are TRBV4-1 and TRBJ2-7; D gene unclear. Looked up from germline, CDR1 is MGHRA and CDR2 is YSYEKL. Trimming cost V 0 bases and J 2 bases, with 14 bases left between them. This CDR3 has 16 amino acids. The CDR3 DNA follows: TGCGCCAGCAGCCAAGATTTCGAAACCAGGACCTACGAGCAGTACTTC. Amino acid sequence: CASSQDFETRTYEQYF.

This clonotype was recorded many times. The chain has TRBV7-9 and TRBJ2-1; D tentatively reads TRBD1 or TRBD2 (5 bases each). The germline V gene has CDR1 SEHNR and CDR2 FQNEAQ (reference sequence). With 6 bases removed from V and 5 bases from J, the gap between germline ends came to 20 bases. The CDR3 covers 16 residues. The CDR3 DNA follows: TGTGCCAGCAGGCCAACTGGGGGAGAAAGAAACAATGAGCAGTTCTTC. This gives the protein CASRPTGGERNNEQFF.

The gene calls are TRBV2 and TRBJ2-5, with TRBD2 matching 15 bases. CDR3 length: 16 residues. Looked up from germline, CDR1 is SNHLY and CDR2 is FYNNEI. With 6 bases clipped from V and 1 base from J, the junction kept 3 bases outside the gene matches. Here the CDR3 reads CASRGLAGGTQETQYF. Written as DNA, the CDR3 is TGTGCCAGCAGAGGACTAGCGGGAGGGACCCAAGAGACCCAGTACTTC.

This clonotype was observed a few times. This chain joins TRBV10-3 and TRBJ2-1; 8 positions agree with TRBD1. Germline CDR1 ENHRY, CDR2 SYGVKD. V lost 8 bases and J lost 8; bases outside the gene matches: 14. The CDR3 is 15 amino acids. CDR3 loop: CAIQEGTGGADEQFF. As DNA, the CDR3 is TGTGCCATCCAGGAGGGGACAGGAGGAGCGGATGAGCAGTTCTTC.

The chain links TRBV29-1 to TRBJ2-7; TRBD2 is a possible D gene (5 bases). Trimming left V 4 bases short and J 0 bases short, with 13 bases between. The CDR3 is made up of 14 amino acids. The germline V gene encodes CDR1 SQVTM and CDR2 ANQGSEA. The CDR3 sequence: CSVVLTSYSYEQYF. CDR3 bases: TGCAGCGTTGTGCTTACTAGTTACTCCTACGAGCAGTACTTC.

This clonotype was seen a few times. This chain joins TRBV27 and TRBJ2-1, with D perhaps matching TRBD1 (6 bases). This CDR3 comprises 14 residues. Germline V CDR1 and CDR2: MNHEY, SMNVEV (reference sequence). The germline V and J ends were trimmed by 3 bases and 9 bases, with 15 bases remaining between them. The CDR3 DNA is TGTGCCAGCAGTTTCACAGGGCCCGTCAGTGAGCAGTTCTTC. Amino acids: CASSFTGPVSEQFF.

This clonotype was picked up a small number of times. The V and J genes are TRBV28 and TRBJ2-1; D is possibly TRBD1 (6 bases). Looked up from germline, CDR1 is MDHEN and CDR2 is SYDVKM. This CDR3 has 17 amino acids. The V end lost 4 bases, the J end lost 0 bases, and 16 bases lay between the germline ends. DNA for the CDR3: TGTGCCAGCAGTTCCCAAACCGGGACACTCTCCTACAATGAGCAGTTCTTC. It yields the protein CASSSQTGTLSYNEQFF. The full variable domain, with the rest looked up from reference TRBV28 and TRBJ2-1, is DVKVTQSSRYLVKRTGEKVFLECVQDMDHENMFWYRQDPGLGLRLIYFSYDVKMKEKGDIPEGYSVSREKKERFSLILESASTNQTSMYLCASSSQTGTLSYNEQFFGPGTRLTVL.

DNA for the CDR3: TGCGCCAGCAGGGCCCAGGACGGAGGTGTCTATGGCTACACCTTC. It encodes CASRAQDGGVYGYTF. The V gene is TRBV5-1, the J gene TRBJ1-2; D gene unclear. Germline lookup yields CDR1 SGHRS and CDR2 YFSETQ. This CDR3 is built from 15 residues. Trimming pared 5 bases from V and 4 bases from J, leaving 18 bases between.

This clonotype has ten or more counts. The chain recombines TRBV12-3 or TRBV12-4 with TRBJ1-2; 8 bases are shared with TRBD1. With V trimmed by 3 bases and J by 0 bases, 6 bases remained unmatched. The CDR3 loop spans 16 amino acids. CDR3 residues: CASSFLSTGANYGYTF. The DNA of the CDR3 is TGTGCCAGCAGTTTTTTGTCGACAGGGGCTAACTATGGCTACACCTTC.

The gene calls are TRBV6-1 and TRBJ2-7, with D maybe TRBD1 (6 bases). The CDR3 is made up of 13 amino acids. Germline lookup yields CDR1 MNHNS and CDR2 SASEGT. CDR3 amino acids: CATSRTGTYEQYV. The CDR3 nucleotides read TGTGCCACCAGTCGAACAGGGACCTACGAGCAGTACGTC.

The chain combines TRBV28 with TRBJ2-5; 7 nucleotides match TRBD1. J lost 5 bases, V lost 6 bases, and 6 bases had no gene match. CDR1 and CDR2 (germline): MDHEN, SYDVKM. The CDR3 is 13 residues long. DNA for the CDR3: TGTGCCAGCAGAGGGGGACAGTATGAGACCCAGTACTTC. Its protein product is CASRGGQYETQYF.

This clonotype was counted at least ten times. This chain connects TRBV10-3 to TRBJ2-5, with a weak D call TRBD2 (6 bases). V was pared by 2 bases and J by 4 bases, with 11 bases between. The germline V gene encodes CDR1 ENHRY and CDR2 SYGVKD. There are 14 residues in the CDR3. CDR3 coding DNA: TGTGCCATCAGTGAGAACGGGGGAGGAGAGACCCAGTACTTC. Translation gives CAISENGGGETQYF.

V usage is TRBV3-1 and J usage is TRBJ1-1; 7 bases fit TRBD1. This CDR3 contains 16 residues. The V segment lost 2 bases and the J segment 1 base; nucleotides outside the gene matches: 7. The germline V gene encodes CDR1 LGHDT and CDR2 YNNKEL (reference sequence). CDR3 residues: CASSQLGGQKNTEAFF. CDR3 sequence (DNA): TGTGCCAGCAGCCAACTTGGGGGACAGAAGAACACTGAAGCTTTCTTT.

The chain joins TRBV7-6 to TRBJ2-1; 7 bases are a match to TRBD2. Germline V gene lookup returns CDR1 SGHVS and CDR2 FNYEAQ. The length of the CDR3 is 16 residues. V shed 5 bases and J 0 bases; nucleotides not matched to a gene: 7. Written as DNA, the CDR3 is TGTGCCAGCAGCCTCCAGCGGGGCGGCTCCTACAATGAGCAGTTCTTC. The encoded protein is CASSLQRGGSYNEQFF.

At least ten counts were recorded for this clonotype. In DNA, the CDR3 is TGTGCCAGCAGCAACGTAGGACAGTACAATGAGCAGTTCTTC. Its translation is CASSNVGQYNEQFF. The chain has TRBV5-6 and TRBJ2-1; a weak D match, TRBD1 (6 bases). Trimming shortened V by 4 bases and J by 4 bases, and 12 bases separated the two germline ends. Germline V gene data show CDR1 as SGHDT and CDR2 as YYEEEE. The CDR3 extends over 14 amino acids.

Ten or more counts support this clonotype. This chain joins TRBV12-3 or TRBV12-4 and TRBJ1-1; D not resolved. This CDR3 is 16 amino acids long. Trimming removed 0 bases from V and 1 base from J, with 12 bases in between. CDR3 residues: CASSLAGRGTNTEAFF. CDR3 bases: TGTGCCAGCAGTTTAGCGGGCAGAGGTACGAACACTGAAGCTTTCTTT.

This clonotype was found a few times. V usage is TRBV10-3 and J usage is TRBJ2-2; 8 bases are a match to TRBD1. This CDR3 region has 15 residues. Per germline, CDR1 ENHRY and CDR2 SYGVKD. Trimming took 2 bases from V and 7 from J; bases not matched to a gene: 6. The CDR3 loop reads CAISEDRQGNGELFF. The CDR3 nucleotides read TGTGCCATCAGTGAGGACCGACAGGGGAACGGGGAGCTGTTTTTT.

The table lists this clonotype with many counts. V and J are TRBV24-1 and TRBJ2-1, with TRBD2 identical over 9 bases. The trim removed 3 bases at V and 4 bases at J, leaving 6 bases unmatched. Per germline, CDR1 KGHDR and CDR2 SFDVKD. There are 16 residues in the CDR3. The CDR3 nucleotides are TGTGCCACCAGTGATACCGGGACTAGCCTTTACAATGAGCAGTTCTTC. Encoded protein: CATSDTGTSLYNEQFF.

This clonotype was picked up a small number of times. This chain links TRBV10-2 with TRBJ2-7; 11 positions match TRBD2. Germline V gene sequence: CDR1 WSHSY, CDR2 SAAADI. V was pared by 6 bases and J by 6 bases, with 10 bases of the junction left unmatched. The CDR3 runs to 15 residues. The CDR3, as DNA: TGCGCCAGCAGGACCCCACTAGCGGGAGTTGGCGAGCAGTACTTC. Its translation: CASRTPLAGVGEQYF.

This clonotype appeared many times. V usage is TRBV9 and J usage is TRBJ2-1, with 11 bases matching TRBD2. Trimming removed 2 bases from V and 6 bases from J; junction bases left unmatched: 4. The CDR3 extends over 15 amino acids. Germline CDR1 SGDLS, CDR2 YYNGEE. CDR3 in amino acids: CASSVSSGRVNEQFF. CDR3 sequence (DNA): TGTGCCAGCAGCGTGAGTAGCGGGAGGGTCAATGAGCAGTTCTTC.

This clonotype was detected a few times. The rearrangement links TRBV27 to TRBJ2-5; tentatively, D is TRBD2 (6 bases). V lost 2 bases, J lost 2 bases, and 15 bases lay in between. CDR1 MNHEY and CDR2 SMNVEV come from the germline V gene (reference sequence). This CDR3 region has 16 residues. CDR3 coding DNA: TGTGCCAGCAGTTTACGGGTGGGGGACTCACAAGAGACCCAGTACTTC. It yields the protein CASSLRVGDSQETQYF.

The chain links TRBV20-1 to TRBJ2-1, with 14 positions matching TRBD2. CDR3 length: 14 residues. Germline-derived CDR1 and CDR2 are DFQATT and SNEGSKA (reference sequence). The J segment lost 8 bases and the V segment lost 5 bases, leaving 5 bases of the junction unmatched. The CDR3: CSAWTSGRFDEQFF. For the CDR3, the DNA is TGCAGTGCTTGGACTAGCGGGAGGTTTGATGAGCAGTTCTTC.

This clonotype was seen only a few times. The chain recombines TRBV6-1 with TRBJ1-4, with TRBD1 identical over 7 bases. J lost 7 bases, V lost 4 bases, and 6 bases had no gene match. The CDR3 is 14 residues long. Looked up from germline, CDR1 is MNHNS and CDR2 is SASEGT. DNA of the CDR3: TGTGCCAGCAGTGCCACAGGGGTGATTGAAAAACTGTTTTTT. Its protein product is CASSATGVIEKLFF.